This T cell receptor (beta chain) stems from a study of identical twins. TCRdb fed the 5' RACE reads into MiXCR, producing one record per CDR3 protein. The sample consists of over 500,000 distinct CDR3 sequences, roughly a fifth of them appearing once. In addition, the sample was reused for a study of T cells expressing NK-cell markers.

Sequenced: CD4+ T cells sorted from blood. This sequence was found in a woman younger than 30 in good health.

CDR3 bases: TGTGCCTGGAGTGTCCATGAGCAGTTCTTC. This codes for CAWSVHEQFF. The chain couples TRBV30 to TRBJ2-1; no reliable D call. Germline lookup yields CDR1 GTSNPN and CDR2 SVGIG (reference sequence). Trimming stripped 0 bases from V and 8 bases from J, with 2 bases between. The CDR3 totals 10 residues.